These T cell receptor beta chains were read from a single sample in a study of blood T cells in healthy people across ages. One entry per CDR3 protein results from TCRdb running MiXCR on the 5' RACE reads. The sample yields some 1,000,000 distinct CDR3 sequences, 25% seen once. The same sample was also studied in work on T cells of mothers and their children.

Sequenced material: blood. The receptor source for this set is a girl under 10 years old in good health. Both conserved end residues are part of each CDR3. The listing skips clone size in some rows; elsewhere it reads once, few, many or a size class.

v_call clone_size cdr3_aa
TRBV3-1 NA CASSLPSGGGKGYTF
TRBV28 NA CASSLTGDTSPVQYF
TRBV3-1 NA CASSQVDSGKETQYF
TRBV7-2 NA CASSLVGTSGRVYNEQFF
TRBV6-1 NA CASSGPGRLISGELFF
TRBV4-1 few CASSMISGTGETQYF
TRBV12-3/TRBV12-4 few CASRLTGPFGQPQHF
TRBV21-1 NA CASSKYSEQFF
TRBV20-1 NA CSASSGQETQYF
TRBV7-2 NA CASSLAQGGGLVAQYF
TRBV19 NA CASSPLNPGQNTEAFF
TRBV7-3 few CASSLTLWNEQFF
TRBV13 NA CASSLSPADSYEQYF
TRBV2 NA CASSPGGLNDDYGYTF
TRBV7-9 few CASRPGTTGGYTF
TRBV20-1 few CSARELGSKGWEQYF
TRBV7-2 NA CASSLLAGFQETQYF